A single T cell receptor beta chain is shown here with its context. The antigen this receptor binds is unknown. The junction departs from germline at one end; a sequencing error may be responsible. Profiling of TCR beta VDJ combinations and CDR3 sequences used genomic DNA as the template. An Illumina HiSeq 2000 was used for TCR repertoire sequencing. The original methods were these. Repertoires were assessed using TRBV/TRBJ rearrangement plots, CDR3 size and DJ length profiles, and Simpson's diversity index. The immunodominant clone was defined as the most abundant DNA sequence in deep sequencing data. CDR3 amino acid sequences were checked for sharing across subjects and were also compared against the VDJdb database and published repertoires. The public reads were reanalyzed by TCRdb: fastp trimming at Q25, MiXCR alignment, in-frame beta chains only. When rows share a CDR3 protein, they turn into one entry using the most common DNA and genes. TCRdb, not the authors, supplied the V and J calls. The sample table records approximately 250,000 distinct CDR3 sequences; 82% of these occur just once. The ten largest clones capture around 40% of the sample.

The patients picked for sequencing were ones in whom flow cytometry had shown an expansion of CD8+CD57+ cells. Every patient had a diagnosis of severe acquired aplastic anemia based on International Study of Aplastic Anemia and Agranulocytosis and Camitta criteria. No patient had received any therapy when blood was sampled. The study deep-sequenced TCR repertoires of sorted CD4+ and CD8+ blood T cells from severe aplastic anemia patients and healthy subjects. Patients were enrolled under clinicaltrials.gov protocols 00001620, 01623167, 00001397, 00071045, 00081523 and 00961064 in the USA. Ficoll-Paque density gradient centrifugation was used to isolate peripheral blood mononuclear cells. Before DNA extraction, CD4+ and CD8+ T cells were sorted by FACS or by magnetic beads. These data belong to a study of CD8+CD57+ T cells in acquired aplastic anemia (dated by TCRdb to between 2017 and 2018). Study-wide context: DNA extracted from sorted CD4+ and CD8+ cells had a mean of approximately 3.3 ug, with a range of roughly 0.18 to 27.4 ug. A CD8+CD57+ expansion meant a frequency higher than the mean frequency seen in healthy subjects.

Results the study describes overall, beyond this receptor: No significant difference in CD8+ Simpson's diversity was found between patients and healthy controls (P=0.060). Roughly 29 CD8+ CDR3 sequences were found to be shared between patients and controls, but these sequences appeared to be highly expressed in patients and within the immunodominant clones of the patients.

The germline V gene yields SGHVS for CDR1 and FQNEAQ for CDR2. Measured from the cysteine to the phenylalanine, the CDR3 is 17 residues long. Here the CDR3 DNA is all that survives: 51 bases in frame from base 1. The sequence joins TRBV7-8 to TRBJ1-5, with the D segment identity uncertain. The specimen sequenced was sorted CD4+, CD8+, or CD8+CD57+ T cells (not recorded which) from PBMCs. The sequence derives from a human donor with aplastic anemia. The CDR3 is CASSFHPDPNSSQPQHF. In nucleotide form, the sequence is TGTGCCAGCAGCTTTCATCCAGACCCTAATAGCAGTCAGCCCCAGCATTTT.